The rows below give T cell receptor beta chains drawn from one sample of a study of T cell repertoires in cytomegalovirus infection. These receptors' targets are unknown. TCRdb ran MiXCR on the reads and lists one entry per CDR3 protein. The table has about 570,000 distinct CDR3 sequences, around two fifths seen once. Material: cultured PBMCs, obtained from culture after CMV antigen stimulation. The receptors derive from a human donor in good health (CMV status not recorded). Some clones in this sample may be carry-over from other donors' samples. CDR3s include the opening cysteine and the closing phenylalanine or tryptophan. The D gene is left open where the match is weak. Expanded clones are given a class, and other clones once, few, many or no size at all.

J gene | V gene | clone size | CDR3 length | D gene | CDR3 protein | CDR3 DNA
TRBJ1-1 | TRBV27 | - | 16 | - | CASSPQQGGGNTEAFF | TGTGCCAGCAGTCCACAACAGGGAGGTGGGAACACTGAAGCTTTCTTT
TRBJ2-1 | TRBV19 | - | 16 | TRBD2 | CASSTTSGGSYNEQFF | TGTGCCAGTAGTACCACTAGCGGCGGATCCTACAATGAGCAGTTCTTC
TRBJ1-4 | TRBV2 | few | 12 | - | CASSEQGEKLFF | TGTGCCAGCAGTGAACAGGGGGAAAAACTGTTTTTT
TRBJ1-2 | TRBV28 | - | 14 | - | CASSLGRGERGYTF | TGTGCCAGCAGTTTAGGGCGCGGCGAGCGTGGCTACACCTTC
TRBJ1-1 | TRBV5-4 | - | 14 | - | CASSLVTENTEAFF | TGTGCCAGCAGCTTGGTTACAGAGAACACTGAAGCTTTCTTT
TRBJ1-2 | TRBV7-2 | few | 14 | - | CASSLHQGNYGYTF | TGTGCCAGCAGCTTGCATCAGGGGAATTATGGCTACACCTTC
TRBJ1-5 | TRBV6-1 | - | 17 | - | CASSLRAGQYSNQPQHF | TGTGCCAGCAGTCTCCGAGCCGGACAGTATAGCAATCAGCCCCAGCATTTT
TRBJ1-5 | TRBV6-1 | few | 14 | TRBD1 | CGTGGGVGNQPQHF | TGCGGGACAGGGGGCGGGGTGGGCAATCAGCCCCAGCATTTC
TRBJ1-1 | TRBV20-1 | - | 14 | - | CSARALGGQGVTFF | TGCAGTGCTAGAGCACTAGGAGGGCAGGGAGTCACATTCTTT
TRBJ2-7 | TRBV12-3/TRBV12-4 | few | 12 | - | CASNATPYEQYF | TGTGCCAGCAACGCTACACCCTACGAGCAGTACTTC
TRBJ2-1 | TRBV7-2 | - | 15 | - | CASSPRAKAYNEQFF | TGTGCCAGCAGCCCCCGGGCTAAAGCCTACAATGAGCAGTTCTTC
TRBJ2-3 | TRBV12-3/TRBV12-4 | many | 13 | - | CASSAVSTDTQYF | TGTGCCAGCAGTGCCGTGAGCACAGATACGCAGTATTTT
TRBJ1-4 | TRBV28 | - | 15 | - | CATSRGRGTDEKLFF | TGTGCCACCTCACGAGGGAGGGGGACGGATGAAAAACTGTTTTTT
TRBJ2-1 | TRBV5-4 | few | 14 | - | CASSGRDSSNEQFF | TGTGCCAGCAGCGGCCGGGACTCAAGCAATGAGCAGTTCTTC
TRBJ2-5 | TRBV7-2 | - | 15 | - | CASSLRFRGEETQYF | TGTGCCAGCAGCTTAAGGTTCAGGGGCGAAGAGACCCAGTACTTC
TRBJ2-5 | TRBV5-1 | - | 15 | TRBD1 | CASSFRDSRDEAQYF | TGCGCCAGCAGCTTCCGGGACAGTAGAGATGAGGCCCAGTACTTC
TRBJ2-1 | TRBV5-1 | once | 13 | - | CASSIQGIDEQFF | TGCGCCAGCAGCATCCAGGGGATAGATGAGCAGTTCTTC
TRBJ2-6 | TRBV11-3 | few | 12 | - | CASRGGGNVLTF | TGTGCCAGCAGGGGAGGGGGGAACGTCCTGACTTTC
TRBJ1-5 | TRBV5-6 | once | 16 | - | CASSSRGRSSNQPQHF | TGTGCCAGCAGCTCCCGGGGGCGGTCTAGCAATCAGCCCCAGCATTTT
TRBJ2-5 | TRBV20-1 | few | 14 | - | CSAQAGLGQETQYF | TGCAGTGCGCAGGCGGGTCTAGGTCAAGAGACCCAGTACTTC
TRBJ1-3 | TRBV6-2/TRBV6-3 | few | 15 | - | CASSYGGSSGNTIYF | TGTGCCAGCAGTTACGGCGGCAGCTCTGGAAACACCATATATTTT
TRBJ2-2 | TRBV28 | few | 11 | - | CASRQTGELFF | TGTGCCAGCAGACAGACCGGGGAGCTGTTTTTT
TRBJ1-4 | TRBV7-6 | many | 15 | - | CASSPSGLPDEKLFF | TGTGCCAGCAGCCCCTCCGGACTTCCCGATGAAAAACTGTTTTTT
TRBJ2-7 | TRBV7-6 | - | 16 | - | CASSLASGRGGYEQYF | TGTGCCAGCAGCTTAGCATCGGGCAGGGGCGGTTACGAGCAGTACTTC
TRBJ2-7 | TRBV12-3/TRBV12-4 | few | 17 | TRBD2 | CASSFYRGGGNSYEQYF | TGTGCCAGCAGTTTTTACCGGGGGGGGGGCAACTCCTACGAGCAGTACTTC
TRBJ1-5 | TRBV20-1 | - | 15 | - | CSARPPGIFNQPQHF | TGCAGTGCTAGACCCCCAGGGATTTTCAATCAGCCCCAGCATTTT
TRBJ2-1 | TRBV5-4 | few | 15 | TRBD1 | CASSFGQETYNEQFF | TGTGCCAGCAGCTTCGGACAGGAAACCTACAATGAGCAGTTCTTC
TRBJ2-5 | TRBV19 | - | 13 | - | CASSIRPRGTQYF | TGTGCCAGTAGTATACGCCCAAGGGGGACCCAGTACTTC
TRBJ2-7 | TRBV6-2/TRBV6-3 | once | 16 | TRBD2 | CASSHLLAGLDYEQYF | TGTGCCAGCAGTCACCTACTAGCGGGGCTAGACTACGAGCAGTACTTC
TRBJ1-2 | TRBV7-8 | - | 14 | TRBD1 | CASSLVGTGHGYTF | TGTGCCAGCAGCTTAGTCGGGACAGGGCATGGCTACACCTTC
TRBJ1-5 | TRBV18 | - | 13 | - | CASSPNGGQPQHF | TGTGCCAGCTCACCAAATGGGGGACAGCCCCAGCATTTT
TRBJ1-6 | TRBV10-3 | few | 16 | TRBD1 | CAISRQDRGNNSPLHF | TGTGCCATCAGTCGACAGGACAGGGGAAATAATTCACCCCTCCACTTT
TRBJ2-7 | TRBV7-4 | few | 11 | - | CASSRSGEQYF | TGTGCCAGCAGCCGGTCAGGGGAGCAGTACTTC
TRBJ1-5 | TRBV6-1 | few | 15 | TRBD1 | CASTTGQNSNQPQHF | TGTGCCAGCACTACGGGACAGAATAGCAATCAGCCCCAGCATTTT
TRBJ1-4 | TRBV12-3/TRBV12-4 | few | 14 | - | CASGSGATSEKLFF | TGTGCCAGCGGCTCGGGGGCGACGAGTGAAAAACTGTTTTTT
TRBJ1-1 | TRBV12-3/TRBV12-4 | - | 12 | - | CASSLRTPEAFF | TGTGCCAGCAGTCTACGGACACCCGAAGCTTTCTTT
TRBJ1-1 | TRBV12-5 | - | 17 | - | CASGLGPFTGFDTEAFF | TGTGCTAGTGGTTTGGGCCCATTTACAGGGTTTGACACTGAAGCTTTCTTT
TRBJ2-3 | TRBV12-3/TRBV12-4 | - | 15 | TRBD1 | CASSSSTGSTDTQYF | TGTGCCAGCAGTTCATCGACAGGGAGCACAGATACGCAGTATTTT
TRBJ2-7 | TRBV29-1 | - | 12 | - | CSVETPSYEQYF | TGCAGCGTTGAGACTCCTTCCTACGAGCAGTACTTC
TRBJ2-3 | TRBV20-1 | - | 18 | TRBD2 | CSAPPSSGRAIVRDTQYF | TGCAGTGCTCCCCCATCTAGCGGGAGGGCTATAGTACGAGATACGCAGTATTTT
TRBJ2-7 | TRBV19 | - | 13 | - | CASSTIPSYEQYF | TGTGCCAGTAGTACTATCCCCTCCTACGAGCAGTACTTC
TRBJ2-7 | TRBV27 | - | 17 | - | CASSGAWDTHIPYEQYF | TGTGCCAGCAGTGGGGCCTGGGACACCCATATCCCCTACGAGCAGTACTTC